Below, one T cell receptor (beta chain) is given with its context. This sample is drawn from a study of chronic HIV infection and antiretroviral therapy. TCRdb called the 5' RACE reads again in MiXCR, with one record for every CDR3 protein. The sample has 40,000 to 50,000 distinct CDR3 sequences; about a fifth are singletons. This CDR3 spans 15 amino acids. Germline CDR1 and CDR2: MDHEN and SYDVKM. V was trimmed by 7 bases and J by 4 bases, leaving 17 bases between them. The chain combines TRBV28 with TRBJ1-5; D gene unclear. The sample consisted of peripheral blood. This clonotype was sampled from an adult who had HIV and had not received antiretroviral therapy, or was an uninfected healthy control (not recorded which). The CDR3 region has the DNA TGTGCCAGCACCGTGGGATGCGGCTCAAATCAGCCCCAGCATTTT. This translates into CASTVGCGSNQPQHF.